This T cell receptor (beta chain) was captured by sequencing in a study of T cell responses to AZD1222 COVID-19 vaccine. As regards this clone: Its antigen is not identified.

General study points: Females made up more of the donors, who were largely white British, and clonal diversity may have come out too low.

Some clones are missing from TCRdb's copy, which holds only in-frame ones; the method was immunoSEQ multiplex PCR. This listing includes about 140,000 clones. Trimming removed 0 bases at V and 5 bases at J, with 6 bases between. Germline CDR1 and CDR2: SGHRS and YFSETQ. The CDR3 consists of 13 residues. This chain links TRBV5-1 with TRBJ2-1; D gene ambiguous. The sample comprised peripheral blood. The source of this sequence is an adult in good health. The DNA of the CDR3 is TGCGCCAGCAGCTTGGCCCTAAACAATGAGCAGTTCTTC. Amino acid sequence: CASSLALNNEQFF.